In this sample, the clone carrying this T cell receptor beta chain turned up once. Profiled with immunoSEQ multiplex PCR; TCRdb holds only in-frame clones, not every one. This table holds around 35,000 clones, over 90% found once. The entry originates in a study of T cells in tuberculosis. Whole-study context: CD1B tetramers identified T cells specific for mycobacterial lipid GMM.

The germline V gene has CDR1 SNHLY and CDR2 FYNNEI. The CDR3 is made up of 12 amino acids. V was pared by 8 bases and J by 11 bases, with 18 bases between. The origin of this receptor is a donor between 10 and 35 years old with latent tuberculosis or without tuberculosis infection. Material: PBMCs. This chain links TRBV2 with TRBJ1-2; weak D call: TRBD1 (5 bases). CDR3 sequence (DNA): TGTGCCAGCGCTCCCTTCGGACAAATGTACACCTTC. Translated, it gives CASAPFGQMYTF.